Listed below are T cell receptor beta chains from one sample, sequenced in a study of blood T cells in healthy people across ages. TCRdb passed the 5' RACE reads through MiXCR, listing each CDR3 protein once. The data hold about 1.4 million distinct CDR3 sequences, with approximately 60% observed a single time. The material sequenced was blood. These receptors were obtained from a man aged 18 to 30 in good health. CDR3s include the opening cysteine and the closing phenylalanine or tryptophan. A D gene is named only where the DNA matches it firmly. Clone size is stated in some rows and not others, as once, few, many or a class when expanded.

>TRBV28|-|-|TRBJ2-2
CASAPVPTGELFF
TGTGCCAGCGCCCCCGTTCCGACCGGGGAGCTGTTTTTT
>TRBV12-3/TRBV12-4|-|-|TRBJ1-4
CASMPQSAVNEKLFF
TGTGCCAGCATGCCGCAGTCGGCGGTTAATGAAAAACTGTTTTTT
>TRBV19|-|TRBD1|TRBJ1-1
CASSIDLPGTGLTEAFF
TGTGCCAGTAGTATAGATCTACCCGGGACAGGGTTAACTGAAGCTTTCTTT
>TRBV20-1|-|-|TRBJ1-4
CSATPAGDNEKLFF
TGCAGTGCTACCCCGGCCGGAGATAATGAAAAACTGTTTTTT
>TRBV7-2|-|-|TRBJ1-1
CASSSRTVGNTEAFF
TGTGCCAGCAGCTCCCGGACAGTTGGGAACACTGAAGCTTTCTTT
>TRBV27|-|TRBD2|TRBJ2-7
CASSSRTSGSSRQYF
TGTGCCAGCAGTTCCAGGACTAGCGGGTCGTCGAGGCAGTACTTC
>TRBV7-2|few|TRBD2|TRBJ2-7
CASSSSGSYYEQYF
TGTGCCAGCAGCTCTAGCGGGAGTTATTACGAGCAGTACTTC
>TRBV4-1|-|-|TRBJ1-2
CASSPLKGVYGYTF
TGCGCCAGCAGCCCTTTAAAAGGAGTCTATGGCTACACCTTC
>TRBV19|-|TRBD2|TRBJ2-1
CASSMNGIDAGGRNKQFF
TGTGCCAGTAGTATGAACGGTATAGACGCGGGGGGTAGGAATAAGCAGTTCTTC
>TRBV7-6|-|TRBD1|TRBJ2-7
CASSLNRGPSYEQYF
TGTGCCAGCAGCTTAAACAGGGGGCCTTCCTACGAGCAGTACTTC
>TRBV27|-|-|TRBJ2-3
CASSVDTGTDTQYF
TGTGCCAGCAGTGTAGATACCGGTACGGATACGCAGTATTTT
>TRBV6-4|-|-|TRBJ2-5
CASYSSRETQYF
TGTGCCAGCTACAGTTCGAGGGAGACCCAGTACTTC
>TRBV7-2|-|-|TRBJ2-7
CASSPNELSQYF
TGTGCCAGCAGCCCCAACGAATTGTCCCAGTACTTC
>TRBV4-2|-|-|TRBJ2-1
CASSQDPGRVSSYNEQFF
TGTGCCAGCAGCCAAGATCCCGGCAGGGTAAGCTCCTACAATGAGCAGTTCTTC
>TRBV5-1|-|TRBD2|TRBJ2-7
CASSLSALAGLSSYEQYF
TGCGCCAGCAGCTTGAGTGCACTAGCGGGACTGAGCTCCTACGAGCAGTACTTC
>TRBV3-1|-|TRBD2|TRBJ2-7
CASSSTSGLYEQYF
TGTGCCAGCAGCTCAACTAGCGGACTCTACGAGCAGTACTTC
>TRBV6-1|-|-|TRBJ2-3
CASSERLDTIRTDTQYF
TGTGCCAGCAGTGAACGATTGGACACCATCCGCACAGATACGCAGTATTTT
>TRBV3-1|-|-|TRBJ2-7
CASSQDTPHEQYF
TGTGCCAGCAGCCAAGATACCCCACACGAGCAGTACTTC
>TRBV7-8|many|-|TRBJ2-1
CASSLAPYNEQFF
TGTGCCAGCAGCTTAGCGCCCTACAATGAGCAGTTCTTC
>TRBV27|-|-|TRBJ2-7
CASSSSWNRYEQYF
TGTGCCAGCAGTTCCTCCTGGAATCGGTACGAGCAGTACTTC
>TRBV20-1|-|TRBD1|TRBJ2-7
CSVDPDRGNSYEQYF
TGCAGTGTTGACCCAGACAGGGGGAACTCCTACGAGCAGTACTTC
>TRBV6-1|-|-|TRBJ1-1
CASSENLIGNTEAFF
TGTGCCAGCAGTGAAAATTTAATCGGGAACACTGAAGCTTTCTTT
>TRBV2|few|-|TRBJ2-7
CASNRGGEQYF
TGTGCCAGCAACAGGGGAGGCGAGCAGTACTTC
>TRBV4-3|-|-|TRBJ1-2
CASSQEVMGDGLANYGYTF
TGCGCCAGCAGCCAAGAGGTCATGGGGGACGGATTAGCTAACTATGGCTACACCTTC
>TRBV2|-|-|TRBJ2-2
CASRVQAGELFF
TGTGCCAGCAGGGTACAAGCCGGGGAGCTGTTTTTT
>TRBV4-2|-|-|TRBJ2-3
CASSLGGVPTDTQYF
TGTGCCAGCAGCTTAGGAGGGGTTCCGACAGATACGCAGTATTTT
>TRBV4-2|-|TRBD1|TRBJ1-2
CASSQGVGGQGLYGYTF
TGTGCCAGCAGCCAAGGAGTTGGGGGACAGGGCCTTTATGGCTACACCTTC
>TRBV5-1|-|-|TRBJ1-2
CASSLMAANSGYGYTF
TGCGCCAGCAGCTTGATGGCAGCGAACTCTGGCTATGGCTACACCTTC
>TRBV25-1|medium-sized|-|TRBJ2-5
CASSDRGEETQYF
TGTGCCAGCAGTGACAGGGGAGAAGAGACCCAGTACTTC
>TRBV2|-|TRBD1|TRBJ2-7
CASIEPRGREQYF
TGTGCCAGCATTGAGCCCAGGGGGCGGGAGCAGTACTTC
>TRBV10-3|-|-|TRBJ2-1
CAISAGTPQFF
TGTGCCATCAGCGCTGGAACCCCGCAGTTCTTC
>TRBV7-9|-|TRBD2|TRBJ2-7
CASTLGPGGATWEQYF
TGTGCCAGCACTCTCGGCCCGGGGGGAGCAACTTGGGAGCAGTACTTC
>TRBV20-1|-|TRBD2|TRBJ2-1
CSARDSLAGDNEQFF
TGCAGTGCTAGAGATAGCTTAGCGGGAGACAATGAGCAGTTCTTC
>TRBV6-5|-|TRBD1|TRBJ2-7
CASSYSGTGASYEQYF
TGTGCCAGCAGTTACTCAGGTACAGGGGCCTCTTACGAGCAGTACTTC
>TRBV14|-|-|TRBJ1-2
CASSQGEMGYGYTF
TGTGCCAGCAGCCAAGGAGAGATGGGGTATGGCTACACCTTC
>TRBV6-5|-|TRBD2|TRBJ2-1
CASSPQRGAHEQFF
TGTGCCAGCAGTCCGCAGCGGGGGGCACATGAGCAGTTCTTC
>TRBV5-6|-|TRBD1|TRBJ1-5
CASSTGGQGYSNQSQHF
TGTGCCAGCAGCACGGGGGGACAGGGGTATAGCAATCAGTCCCAGCATTTT
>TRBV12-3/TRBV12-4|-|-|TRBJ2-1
CASSPGALNYNEQFF
TGTGCCAGCAGCCCCGGGGCGCTAAACTACAATGAGCAGTTCTTC
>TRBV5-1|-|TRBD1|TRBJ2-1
CASRTGLWEQFF
TGCGCCAGTCGGACAGGGCTTTGGGAGCAGTTCTTC
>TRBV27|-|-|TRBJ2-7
CASSWASATREQYF
TGTGCCAGCAGTTGGGCCTCCGCGACCCGCGAGCAGTACTTC
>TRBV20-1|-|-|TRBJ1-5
CSARDPGEWKSNQPQHF
TGCAGTGCTAGAGACCCGGGGGAGTGGAAAAGCAATCAGCCCCAGCATTTT